The clone carrying this TCR beta chain was counted only a few times. As yet, its antigen is unknown. This sample is drawn from a study of T cell repertoires in cytomegalovirus infection. Study in general: The public TCR beta signatures pointed to both CMV infection and matching HLA type.

TCRdb re-called the reads through MiXCR, storing one row per CDR3 protein. The table has tens of thousands of distinct CDR3 sequences, more than 20% seen once; the top ten hold 18%. Findings and limits, study-wide: Dominant in the ex vivo response were TCR beta clonotypes restricted by HLA-C and specific for CMV. Carriers of CMV and the relevant HLA type were discriminated by public TCR beta frequency.

Source material: PBMCs, sequenced either directly or after in vitro stimulation (not recorded which). This sequence originates from a human donor in good health (CMV status not recorded). Some clones in this sample may be carry-over from other donors' samples.

CDR3 DNA: TGTGCCAGCAGTTACGCGGGACTAGCTACCGAGCAGTACTTC. Residues: CASSYAGLATEQYF. The chain is built from TRBV6-2 or TRBV6-3 and TRBJ2-7; 9 bases match TRBD2. This CDR3 region has 14 residues. The trim removed 2 bases at V and 6 bases at J, leaving 5 bases unmatched. CDR1 is MNHEY, CDR2 SVGEGT, per germline.